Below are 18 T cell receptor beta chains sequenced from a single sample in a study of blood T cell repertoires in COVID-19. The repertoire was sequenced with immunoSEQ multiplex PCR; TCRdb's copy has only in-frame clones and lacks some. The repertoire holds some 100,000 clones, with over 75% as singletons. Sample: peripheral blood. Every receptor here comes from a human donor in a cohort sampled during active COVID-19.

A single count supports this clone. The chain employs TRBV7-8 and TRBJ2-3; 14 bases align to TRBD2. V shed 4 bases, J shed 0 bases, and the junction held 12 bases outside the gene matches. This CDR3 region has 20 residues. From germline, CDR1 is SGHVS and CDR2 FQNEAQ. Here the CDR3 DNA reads TGTGCCAGCAGCTCCACATCCGGGACTAGCGGGGGTGCTAGCACAGATACGCAGTATTTT. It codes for CASSSTSGTSGGASTDTQYF. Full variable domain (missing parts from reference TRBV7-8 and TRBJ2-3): GAGVSQSPRYKVAKRGQDVALRCDPISGHVSLFWYQQALGQGPEFLTYFQNEAQLDKSGLPSDRFFAERPEGSVSTLKIQRTQQEDSAVYLCASSSTSGTSGGASTDTQYFGPGTRLTVL.

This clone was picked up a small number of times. CDR3 residues: CASSYGETEAFF. CDR3 in DNA: TGTGCCAGTTCGTACGGGGAAACTGAAGCTTTCTTT. J is TRBJ1-1 and V is TRBV7-9; D unresolved. CDR3 length equals 12 residues. Trimming pared 9 bases from V and 5 bases from J, leaving 13 bases between. Germline lookup yields CDR1 SEHNR and CDR2 FQNEAQ (reference sequence).

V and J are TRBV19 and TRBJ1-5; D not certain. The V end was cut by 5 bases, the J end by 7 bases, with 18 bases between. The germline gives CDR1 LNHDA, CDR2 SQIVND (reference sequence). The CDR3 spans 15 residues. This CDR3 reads CASSLHGERGQPQHF. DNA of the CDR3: TGTGCCAGTAGTCTCCATGGGGAGCGGGGACAGCCCCAGCATTTT. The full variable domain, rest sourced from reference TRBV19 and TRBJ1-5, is DGGITQSPKYLFRKEGQNVTLSCEQNLNHDAMYWYRQDPGQGLRLIYYSQIVNDFQKGDIAEGYSVSREKKESFPLTVTSAQKNPTAFYLCASSLHGERGQPQHFGDGTRLSIL.

The CDR3 sequence: CASSSGGSYEQYF. CDR3 coding DNA: TGTGCCAGCAGCTCCGGAGGGAGCTACGAGCAGTACTTC. The chain employs TRBV5-8 and TRBJ2-7; TRBD2 might be the D (6 bases). The germline V gene has CDR1 SGHTS and CDR2 YDEGEE. The V gene lost 3 bases and the J gene lost 3 bases, with 10 bases spanning the gap. The CDR3 length is 13 residues.

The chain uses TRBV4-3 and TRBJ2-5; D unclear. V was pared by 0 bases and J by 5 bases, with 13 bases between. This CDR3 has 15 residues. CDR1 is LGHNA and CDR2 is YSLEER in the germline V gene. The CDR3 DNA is TGCGCCAGCAGCCAAGACCCCCTTTCGGAGGAGACCCAGTACTTC. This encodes CASSQDPLSEETQYF.

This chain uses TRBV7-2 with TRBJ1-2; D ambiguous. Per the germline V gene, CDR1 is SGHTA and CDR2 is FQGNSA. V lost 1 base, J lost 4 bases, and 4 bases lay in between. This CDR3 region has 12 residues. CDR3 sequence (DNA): TGTGCCAGCAGCTTAGGAGGCTATGGCTACACCTTC. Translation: CASSLGGYGYTF.

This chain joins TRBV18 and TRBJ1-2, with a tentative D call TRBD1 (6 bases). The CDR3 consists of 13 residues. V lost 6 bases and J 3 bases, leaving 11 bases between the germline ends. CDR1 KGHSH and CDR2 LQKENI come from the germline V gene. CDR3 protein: CASSSGEDYGYTF. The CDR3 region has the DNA TGTGCCAGCTCGTCAGGGGAAGACTATGGCTACACCTTC.

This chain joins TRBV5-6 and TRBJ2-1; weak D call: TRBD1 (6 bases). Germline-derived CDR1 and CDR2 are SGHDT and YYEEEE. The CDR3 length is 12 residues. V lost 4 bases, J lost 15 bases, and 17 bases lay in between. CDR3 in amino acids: CASSPGVTGGFF. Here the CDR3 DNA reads TGTGCCAGCAGCCCAGGGGTGACTGGGGGGTTCTTC. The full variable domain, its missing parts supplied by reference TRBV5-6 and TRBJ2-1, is DAGVTQSPTHLIKTRGQQVTLRCSPKSGHDTVSWYQQALGQGPQFIFQYYEEEERQRGNFPDRFSGHQFPNYSSELNVNALLLGDSALYLCASSPGVTGGFFGPGTRLTVL.

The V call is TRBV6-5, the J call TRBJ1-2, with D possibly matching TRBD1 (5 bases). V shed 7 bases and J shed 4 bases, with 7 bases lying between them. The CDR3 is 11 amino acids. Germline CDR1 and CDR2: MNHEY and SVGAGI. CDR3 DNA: TGTGCCAGCACCGGGGGCTATGGCTACACCTTC. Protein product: CASTGGYGYTF.

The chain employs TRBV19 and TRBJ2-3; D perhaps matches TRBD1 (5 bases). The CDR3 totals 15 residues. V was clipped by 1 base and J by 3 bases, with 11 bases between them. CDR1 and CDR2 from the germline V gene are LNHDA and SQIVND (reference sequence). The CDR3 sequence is CASSIGEGVTDTQYF. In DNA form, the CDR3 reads TGTGCCAGTAGTATAGGGGAAGGGGTGACAGATACGCAGTATTTT.

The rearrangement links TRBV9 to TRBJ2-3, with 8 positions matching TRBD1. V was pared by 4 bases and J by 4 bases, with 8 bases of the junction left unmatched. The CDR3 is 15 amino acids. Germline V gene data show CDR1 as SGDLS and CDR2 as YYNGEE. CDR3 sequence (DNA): TGTGCCAGCAGCTTCCAGGGGGCGAACGCAGATACGCAGTATTTT. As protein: CASSFQGANADTQYF.

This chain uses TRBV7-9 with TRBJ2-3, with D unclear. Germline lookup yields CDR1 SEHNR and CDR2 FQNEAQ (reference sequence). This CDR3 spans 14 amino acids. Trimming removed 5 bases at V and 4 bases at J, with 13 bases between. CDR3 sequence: CASSPLRPADTQYF. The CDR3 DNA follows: TGTGCCAGCAGCCCCCTTCGTCCCGCAGATACGCAGTATTTT.

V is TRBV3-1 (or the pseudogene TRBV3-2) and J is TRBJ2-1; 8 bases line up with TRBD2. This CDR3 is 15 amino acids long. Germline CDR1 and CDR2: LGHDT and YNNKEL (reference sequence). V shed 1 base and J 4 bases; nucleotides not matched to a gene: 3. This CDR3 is CASSQAGGDYNEQFF. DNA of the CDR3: TGTGCCAGCAGCCAAGCGGGGGGGGATTACAATGAGCAGTTCTTC.

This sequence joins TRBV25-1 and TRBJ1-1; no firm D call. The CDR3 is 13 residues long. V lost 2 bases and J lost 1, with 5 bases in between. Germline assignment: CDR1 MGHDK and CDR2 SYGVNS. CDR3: CASSENSNTEAFF. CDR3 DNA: TGTGCCAGCAGTGAAAACTCGAACACTGAAGCTTTCTTT.

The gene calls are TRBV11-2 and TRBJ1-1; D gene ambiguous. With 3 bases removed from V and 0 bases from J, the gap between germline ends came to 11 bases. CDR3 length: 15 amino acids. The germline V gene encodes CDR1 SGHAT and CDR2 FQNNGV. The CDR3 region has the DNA TGTGCCAGCAGCTTGGGGAGACCGCTGAACACTGAAGCTTTCTTT. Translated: CASSLGRPLNTEAFF.

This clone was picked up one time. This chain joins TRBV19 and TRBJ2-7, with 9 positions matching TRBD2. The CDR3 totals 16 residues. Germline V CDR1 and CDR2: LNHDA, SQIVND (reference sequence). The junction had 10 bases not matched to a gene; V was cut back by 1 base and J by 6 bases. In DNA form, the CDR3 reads TGTGCCAGTAGTATAGCCGGACTAGCGCAAGGGTCCGAGCAGTACTTC. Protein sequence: CASSIAGLAQGSEQYF.

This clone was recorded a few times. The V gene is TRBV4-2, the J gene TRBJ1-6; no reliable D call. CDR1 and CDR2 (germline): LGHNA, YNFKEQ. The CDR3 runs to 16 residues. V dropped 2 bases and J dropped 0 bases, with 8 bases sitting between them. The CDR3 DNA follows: TGTGCCAGCAGCCAACAACGGAGCTCCTATAATTCACCCCTCCACTTT. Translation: CASSQQRSSYNSPLHF.

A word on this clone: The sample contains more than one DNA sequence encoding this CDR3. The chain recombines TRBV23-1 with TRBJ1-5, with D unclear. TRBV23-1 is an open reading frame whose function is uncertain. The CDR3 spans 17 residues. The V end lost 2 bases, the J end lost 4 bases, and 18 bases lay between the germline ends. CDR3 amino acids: CASSQGGETKQNQPQHF. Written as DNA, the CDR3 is TGCGCCAGCAGTCAAGGCGGGGAGACCAAGCAGAATCAGCCCCAGCATTTT.